The sequence of this T cell receptor (beta chain) was determined in a study of esophageal squamous cell carcinoma under preoperative chemotherapy. Study overall: Both tumor-infiltrating lymphocytes and peripheral blood T cells had their TCR repertoires profiled. Findings and caveats of the study: Peripheral T cells migrating into the tumor appeared to partly supply post-treatment tumor-infiltrating lymphocytes. After chemotherapy, TCR diversity rose significantly in peripheral T cells but not in tumor-infiltrating lymphocytes.

As concerns this clonotype: The antigen remains unidentified. The junction does not match germline at one end; this may be a read error.

TCRdb recomputed calls from the PCR reads with MiXCR, one row per CDR3 protein. The sample includes around 29,000 distinct CDR3 sequences, roughly half of them seen just once. Germline V lookup: CDR1 SGHTA, CDR2 FQGNSA. This CDR3 has 16 amino acids. Documented time point: before preoperative PTX-NDP chemotherapy. Paclitaxel-nedaplatin chemotherapy was given to patients ahead of their surgery. The chain carries TRBV7-2 and TRBJ2-5; D is possibly TRBD1 (8 bases). This TCR was sampled from a human donor with esophageal squamous cell carcinoma. The donor label of this sample is uncertain. The specimen was obtained from a patient given preoperative chemotherapy. The DNA for the CDR3 is TGTGCCAGCAGGGCACAGGGGGGGAGTGAGCAAGATACGCAGTACTTT. It yields the protein CASRAQGGSEQDTQYF.